The entry below gives a single TCR beta chain sequence along with its context. These data come from a study of cytomegalovirus exposure and HLA in healthy donors. V was pared by 4 bases and J by 6 bases, with 3 bases of the junction left unmatched. The germline gives CDR1 SNHLY, CDR2 FYNNEI. The CDR3 is 14 residues long. The PCR made use of 60 Vbeta and 13 Jbeta primers. Clones were read by immunoSEQ multiplex PCR, and TCRdb kept only the in-frame ones, dropping some. The table records 110,000 to 150,000 clones, roughly 82% of them present only once. This clonotype originated in a man aged 25 to 40 in good health and CMV-seronegative. The V gene is TRBV2, the J gene TRBJ2-1; 10 bases match TRBD1. Sequenced input: PBMCs. The CDR3 DNA reads as TGTGCCAGCAGTGGGGACAGGGGAATCAATGAGCAGTTCTTC. Encoded protein: CASSGDRGINEQFF.